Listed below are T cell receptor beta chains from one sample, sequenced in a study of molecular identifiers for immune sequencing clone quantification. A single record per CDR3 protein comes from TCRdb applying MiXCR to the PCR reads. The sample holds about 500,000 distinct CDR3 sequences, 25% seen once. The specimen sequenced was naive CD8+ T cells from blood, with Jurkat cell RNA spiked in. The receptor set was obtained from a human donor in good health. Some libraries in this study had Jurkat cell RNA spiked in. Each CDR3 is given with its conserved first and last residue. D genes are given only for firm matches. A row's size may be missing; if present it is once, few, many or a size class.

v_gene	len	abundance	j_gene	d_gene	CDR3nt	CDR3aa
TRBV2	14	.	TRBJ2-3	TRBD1	TGTGCCAGCAGGACAGGGCCGAGCTCAGATACGCAGTATTTT	CASRTGPSSDTQYF
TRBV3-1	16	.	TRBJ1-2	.	TGTGCCAGCAGCGAAGTTATGACCGCTTCAGGCTATGGCTACACCTTC	CASSEVMTASGYGYTF
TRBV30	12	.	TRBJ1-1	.	TGTGCCTGGAACAGGGTTGGGGCTGAAGCTTTCTTT	CAWNRVGAEAFF
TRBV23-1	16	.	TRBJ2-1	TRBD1	TGCGCCAGCAGTCAACCGAGGGACAGGGATAACAATGAGCAGTTCTTC	CASSQPRDRDNNEQFF
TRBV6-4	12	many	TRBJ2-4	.	TGTGCCAGCAGTGTTCACAAAAACATTCAGTACTTC	CASSVHKNIQYF
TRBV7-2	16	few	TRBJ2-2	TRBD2	TGTGCCAGCAGCCCCCGGACTAGCGGAGTCACCGGGGAGCTGTTTTTT	CASSPRTSGVTGELFF
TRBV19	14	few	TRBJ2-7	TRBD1	TGTGCCAGTAGTGCAAGCACAGGGGACTACGAGCAGTACTTC	CASSASTGDYEQYF
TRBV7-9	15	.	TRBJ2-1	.	TGTGCCAGCAGCTTAACAACTAGCCCCCACAATGAGCAGTTCTTC	CASSLTTSPHNEQFF
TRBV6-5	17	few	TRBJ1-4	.	TGTGCCAGCAGTTACGGTGGCGGAGACGGCACTAATGAAAAACTGTTTTTT	CASSYGGGDGTNEKLFF
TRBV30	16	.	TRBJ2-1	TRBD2	TGTGCCTGGAGTATGGTCAGGGCGGGGGGTCTGCATGAGCAGTTCTTC	CAWSMVRAGGLHEQFF
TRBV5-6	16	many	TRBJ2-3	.	TGTGCCAGCAGCTTGGTACCGGGGAACTTCACAGATACGCAGTATTTT	CASSLVPGNFTDTQYF
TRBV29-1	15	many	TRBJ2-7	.	TGCAGCGTTGAAGCTATTGGGACCTACCCTAGGGAGCAGTACTTC	CSVEAIGTYPREQYF
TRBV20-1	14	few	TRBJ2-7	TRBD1	TGCAGTGCTAGATCGACAGGGAATGCCTACGAGCAGTACTTC	CSARSTGNAYEQYF
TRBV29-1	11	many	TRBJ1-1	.	TGCAGCGTTTGGGTGGACACTGAAGCTTTCTTT	CSVWVDTEAFF
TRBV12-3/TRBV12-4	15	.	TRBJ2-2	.	TGTGCCAGCAGTTCAATTGGGACGAACACCGGGGAGCTGTTTTTT	CASSSIGTNTGELFF
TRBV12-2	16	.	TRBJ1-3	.	TGTGCAAGTCGCCACACAACCCACCACTCTGGAAACACCATATATTTT	CASRHTTHHSGNTIYF
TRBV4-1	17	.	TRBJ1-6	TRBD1	TGCGCCAGCAGCTGGGACAGCCTTAGCTCCTATAATTCACCCCTCCACTTT	CASSWDSLSSYNSPLHF
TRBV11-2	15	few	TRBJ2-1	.	TGTGCCAGCAGCTTATTGCCCGCAGGGAACAATGAGCAGTTCTTC	CASSLLPAGNNEQFF
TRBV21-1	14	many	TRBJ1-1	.	TGTGCCAGCAGACACAACGGCCTGAGCGCTGAAGCTTTCTTT	CASRHNGLSAEAFF
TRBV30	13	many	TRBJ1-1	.	TGTGCCTGGAGGCCCCCGGGGGCGTCTGAAGCTTTCTTT	CAWRPPGASEAFF
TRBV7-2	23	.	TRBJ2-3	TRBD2	TGTGCCAGCAGCTTACCAACAATCCTTGCCCCCGGGGGGACGTTTCGAGTTCCAGATACGCAGTATTTT	CASSLPTILAPGGTFRVPDTQYF
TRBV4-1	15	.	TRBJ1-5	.	TGCGCCAGCAGCCGCCTGGGGCAGGGGAATCAGCCCCAGCATTTT	CASSRLGQGNQPQHF
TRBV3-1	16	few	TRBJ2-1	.	TGTGCCAGCAGCCACTTGGAGGGCCGGTCCTACAATGAGCAGTTCTTC	CASSHLEGRSYNEQFF
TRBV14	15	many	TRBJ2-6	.	TGTGCCAGCAGCCAAGCAGGGGCTGGGGCCAACGTCCTGACTTTC	CASSQAGAGANVLTF
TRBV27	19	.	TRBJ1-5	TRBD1	TGTGCCAGCAGTTTAAGTTTGTACATGTGGGACAGGAGAAATCAGCCCCAGCATTTT	CASSLSLYMWDRRNQPQHF
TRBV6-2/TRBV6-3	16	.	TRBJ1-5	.	TGTGCCAGCAGCCCCCACCAGGCCTCCGGGAATCAGCCCCAGCATTTT	CASSPHQASGNQPQHF
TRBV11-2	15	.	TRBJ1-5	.	TGTGCCAGCAGCTTAGAGGCCAGTAGCAATCAGCCCCAGCATTTT	CASSLEASSNQPQHF
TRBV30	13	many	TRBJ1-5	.	TGTGCCTGGAGTGTATCTAGGAATCAGCCCCAGCATTTT	CAWSVSRNQPQHF
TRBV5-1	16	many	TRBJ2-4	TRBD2	TGCGCCAGCAGCTTGGCCGGTAGCGGGGCCAAAAACATTCAGTACTTC	CASSLAGSGAKNIQYF
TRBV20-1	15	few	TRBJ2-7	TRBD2	TGCAGTGCTAGAGACTGGGGACTAGATAATTACGAGCAGTACTTC	CSARDWGLDNYEQYF
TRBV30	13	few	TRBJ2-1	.	TGTGCCTGGAGAGGCGGCGTAGGGAATGAGCAGTTCTTC	CAWRGGVGNEQFF
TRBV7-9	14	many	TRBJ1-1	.	TGTGCCAGCAGCAAGGACAGTCTGAACACTGAAGCTTTCTTT	CASSKDSLNTEAFF
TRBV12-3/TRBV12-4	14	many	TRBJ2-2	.	TGTGCCAGCAGTTTTAGGGACTACACCGGGGAGCTGTTTTTT	CASSFRDYTGELFF
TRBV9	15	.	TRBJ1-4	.	TGTGCCAGCAGCGGGGCAGGGACCGTAAATGAAAAACTGTTTTTT	CASSGAGTVNEKLFF
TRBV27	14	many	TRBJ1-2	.	TGTGCCAGCAGTTTATGGGCAGGGTCTTTTGGCTACACCTTC	CASSLWAGSFGYTF
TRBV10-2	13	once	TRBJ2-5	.	TGCGCCAGCAGTGCGGGGGCGGGGGAGACCCAGTACTTC	CASSAGAGETQYF
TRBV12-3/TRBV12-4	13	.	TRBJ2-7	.	TGTGCCAGCAGTTTAGGGGCAGGGGCCGAGCAGTACTTC	CASSLGAGAEQYF
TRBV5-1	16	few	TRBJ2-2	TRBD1	TGCGCCAGCAGCTCAGCCGGGACAGGGGCCACCGGGGAGCTGTTTTTT	CASSSAGTGATGELFF
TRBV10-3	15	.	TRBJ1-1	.	TGTGCCATCAGAGGTATCACAGCAGCGAACACTGAAGCTTTCTTT	CAIRGITAANTEAFF
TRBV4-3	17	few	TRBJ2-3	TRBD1	TGCGCCAGCAGCCAGTTCCCCCCCGGGACAGAGCCCAATACGCAGTATTTT	CASSQFPPGTEPNTQYF
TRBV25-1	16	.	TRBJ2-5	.	TGTGCCAGCAGTGAATATGGTCAGGGTGGGGAGTTGACCCAGTGCTTC	CASSEYGQGGELTQCF
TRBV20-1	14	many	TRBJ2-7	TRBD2	TGCAGTGCTCGGCGGACTAGAGAAGGCTACGAGCAGTACTTC	CSARRTREGYEQYF
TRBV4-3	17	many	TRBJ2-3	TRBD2	TGCGCCAGCAGCCAAGAAGCGACTAGCGACGGCACAGATACGCAGTATTTT	CASSQEATSDGTDTQYF
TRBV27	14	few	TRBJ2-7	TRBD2	TGTGCCAGCAGTCCCGGAGCTAGCGGATACGAGCAGTACTTC	CASSPGASGYEQYF
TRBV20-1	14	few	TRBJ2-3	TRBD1	TGCAGTGCTAGCCGGACAGGGGGCGGAGATACGCAGTATTTT	CSASRTGGGDTQYF